The source of this TCR beta chain is a study of blood T cell repertoires in COVID-19. Study context: Acute and convalescent COVID-19 specimens originated in the United States, Italy and Spain.

The CDR3 runs to 15 residues. Germline CDR1 SGHTA, CDR2 FQGTGA. J lost 7 bases, V lost 2 bases, and 6 bases had no gene match. Study processing details: Estimation of nucleated cell counts was performed using reference gene primer amplification. Method: immunoSEQ multiplex PCR; TCRdb's copy keeps in-frame clones and lacks some. V and J calls plus clone size are reproduced from that table; the DNA served to infer D and trimming. Of about 260,000 clones listed, around nine tenths are singletons. The TCR was taken from a man between 35 and 55 years old who had recovered from COVID-19. The chain combines TRBV7-3 with TRBJ2-1; the match to TRBD2 covers 9 bases. Sample: peripheral blood. The CDR3 region is CASSLGLAGSNEQFF. The CDR3 DNA sequence: TGTGCCAGCAGCTTAGGCCTAGCGGGATCTAATGAGCAGTTCTTC.